These 9 T cell receptor beta chains originate from one sample sequenced in a study of Siglec-9 on CD8 T cells in melanoma. Profiled with immunoSEQ multiplex PCR; TCRdb holds only in-frame clones, not every one. The table includes some 27,000 clones, 80% detected once. Material: Siglec-9- CD8+ T cells sorted from blood. These receptors originate from a human donor in good health.

This chain links TRBV7-9 with TRBJ1-1; D perhaps matches TRBD1 (5 bases). CDR3 length: 13 residues. The V gene's germline CDR1 is SEHNR and CDR2 FQNEAQ (reference sequence). The V end lost 8 bases, the J end lost 0 bases, and 10 bases lay between the germline ends. The CDR3 DNA is TGTGCCAGCGACTCAGGGATGAACACTGAAGCTTTCTTT. Translating gives CASDSGMNTEAFF. Full variable domain (remainder filled in from reference TRBV7-9 and TRBJ1-1): DTGVSQNPRHKITKRGQNVTFRCDPISEHNRLYWYRQTLGQGPEFLTYFQNEAQLEKSRLLSDRFSAERPKGSFSTLEIQRTEQGDSAMYLCASDSGMNTEAFFGQGTRLTVV.

This chain links TRBV10-3 with TRBJ2-5, with 11 bases identical to TRBD2. Germline V gene lookup returns CDR1 ENHRY and CDR2 SYGVKD. The V gene end was trimmed by 0 bases and the J gene end by 2 bases; junction bases not matched to a gene: 11. This CDR3 has 19 residues. The DNA for the CDR3 is TGTGCCATCAGTGAGTCGTTCCTAGCGGGGGGACATAAACAAGAGACCCAGTACTTC. This encodes CAISESFLAGGHKQETQYF.

This chain connects TRBV28 to TRBJ2-2; 7 bases match TRBD2. V gave up 9 bases and J gave up 3 bases; unmatched junction bases: 13. Germline loops: CDR1 MDHEN, CDR2 SYDVKM. This CDR3 comprises 16 residues. In DNA, the CDR3 is TGTGCCAGTTTCTCCCGGGACTACTCTCACACCGGGGAGCTGTTTTTT. Its translation is CASFSRDYSHTGELFF.

This clone was picked up one time. The chain links TRBV6-5 to TRBJ1-2; 8 nucleotides agree with TRBD1. Germline assignment: CDR1 MNHEY and CDR2 SVGAGI. This CDR3 contains 15 residues. The V and J ends lost 7 bases and 7 bases, in that order; junction bases with no gene match: 14. For the CDR3, the DNA is TGTGCCAGCAAACTACCGGGACAGGATGCTTCTGGCTACACCTTC. Residues: CASKLPGQDASGYTF.

In this sample, this clone turned up a few times. The chain links TRBV19 to TRBJ1-2; D is perhaps TRBD1 (6 bases). Trimming shortened V by 8 bases and J by 3 bases, and 10 bases separated the two germline ends. The CDR3 is 12 amino acids. Germline-derived CDR1 and CDR2 are LNHDA and SQIVND (reference sequence). The CDR3 reads CASAQGYYGYTF. CDR3 coding DNA: TGTGCCAGTGCACAGGGATACTATGGCTACACCTTC.

The chain is built from TRBV11-2 and TRBJ1-1; perhaps TRBD1 as D (6 bases). V lost 4 bases, J lost 3 bases, and 12 bases lay in between. Looked up from germline, CDR1 is SGHAT and CDR2 is FQNNGV. The CDR3 spans 14 residues. CDR3 sequence reads: CASSSSQGHTEAFF. CDR3 in DNA: TGTGCCAGCAGCTCGAGCCAGGGGCACACTGAAGCTTTCTTT.

This clone was recorded once. The chain joins TRBV9 to TRBJ2-1; D remains unclear. Per the germline V gene, CDR1 is SGDLS and CDR2 is YYNGEE. CDR3 size: 12 residues. The V end lost 0 bases, the J end lost 6 bases, and 4 bases lay between the germline ends. CDR3 DNA sequence: TGTGCCAGCAGCGTAGACCGCAATGAGCAGTTCTTC. The encoded protein is CASSVDRNEQFF.

V gene TRBV27 combines with J gene TRBJ2-1; 14 bases are shared with TRBD2. The CDR3 is made up of 20 amino acids. The ends lost 5 bases at V and 4 bases at J; junction bases unmatched: 16. The germline gives CDR1 MNHEY, CDR2 SMNVEV (reference sequence). This CDR3 is CASSKPPGLAGVKGYNEQFF. CDR3 DNA sequence: TGTGCCAGCAGTAAACCTCCGGGACTAGCGGGAGTAAAGGGGTACAATGAGCAGTTCTTC.

This chain links TRBV7-9 with TRBJ2-5, with TRBD2 matching over 7 bases. The V gene end was trimmed by 7 bases and the J gene end by 1 base; junction bases not matched to a gene: 6. Per germline, CDR1 SEHNR and CDR2 FQNEAQ (reference sequence). The CDR3 loop spans 14 amino acids. CDR3 sequence: CASKDLAAQETQYF. DNA for the CDR3: TGTGCCAGCAAAGACCTAGCGGCCCAAGAGACCCAGTACTTC.